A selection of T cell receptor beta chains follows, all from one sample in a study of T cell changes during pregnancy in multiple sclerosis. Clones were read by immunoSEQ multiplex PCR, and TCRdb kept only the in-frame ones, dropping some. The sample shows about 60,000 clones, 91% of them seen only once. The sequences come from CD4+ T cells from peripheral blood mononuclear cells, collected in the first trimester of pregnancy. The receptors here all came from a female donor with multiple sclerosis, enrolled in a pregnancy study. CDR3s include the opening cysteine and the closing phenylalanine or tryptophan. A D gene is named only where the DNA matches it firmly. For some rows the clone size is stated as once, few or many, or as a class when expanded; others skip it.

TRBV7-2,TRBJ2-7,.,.,TGTGCCAGCAGCCCTCCCGGGAGAGACAGGGCCGAGCAGTACTTC,CASSPPGRDRAEQYF
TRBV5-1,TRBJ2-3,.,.,TGCGCCAGCAGCTGGGGACTTCCTAGCACAGATACGCAGTATTTT,CASSWGLPSTDTQYF
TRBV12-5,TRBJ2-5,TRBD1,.,TGTGCTAGTGGTCCAGGACAGGCGGTTGTCGGAGAGACCCAGTACTTC,CASGPGQAVVGETQYF
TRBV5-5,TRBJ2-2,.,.,TGTGCCAGCAGCTTGGATATAGCCGGTACCGGGGAGCTGTTTTTT,CASSLDIAGTGELFF
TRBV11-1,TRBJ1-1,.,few,TGTGCCAGCAACATACCCACAGGGACGAGGCAAAACACTGAAGCTTTCTTT,CASNIPTGTRQNTEAFF
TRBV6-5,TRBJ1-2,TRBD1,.,TGTGCCAGCAGAACAGGGGGCGCCTATGGCTACACCTTC,CASRTGGAYGYTF
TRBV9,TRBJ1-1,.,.,TGTGCCAGCAGCGTCACAGACCGCCTTAACACTGAAGCTTTCTTT,CASSVTDRLNTEAFF
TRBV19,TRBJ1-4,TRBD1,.,TGTGCCAGTAGTACGACAGGGACCGGTGCTAATGAAAAACTGTTTTTT,CASSTTGTGANEKLFF
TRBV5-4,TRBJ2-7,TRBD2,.,TGTGCCAGCAGCCATGCGGGGGGCCCTTCGAGGAACGAGCAGTACTTC,CASSHAGGPSRNEQYF
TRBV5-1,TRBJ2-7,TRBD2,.,TGCGCCAGCAGCCCGATAGCGGGGGGATCTCGCGAGCAGTACTTC,CASSPIAGGSREQYF
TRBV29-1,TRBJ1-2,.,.,TGCAGCGTTGAAGGGGCTGGAGGAGGCTACACCTTC,CSVEGAGGGYTF
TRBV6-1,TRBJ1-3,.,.,TGTGCCAGCAGTGAAGCGCCGGGTATCGGGGTCCTCTCTGGAAACACCATATATTTT,CASSEAPGIGVLSGNTIYF
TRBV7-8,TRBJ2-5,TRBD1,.,TGTGCCAGCAGCTTAAGGACAGGGGGCTTAGAGACCCAGTACTTC,CASSLRTGGLETQYF
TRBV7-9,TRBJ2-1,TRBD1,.,TGTGCCAGCAGCTCCGAGACAGGGGTGGGCAATGAGCAGTTCTTC,CASSSETGVGNEQFF
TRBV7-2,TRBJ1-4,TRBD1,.,TGTGCCAGCAGCCCGAGGACAGGGTATAATGAAAAACTGTTTTTT,CASSPRTGYNEKLFF
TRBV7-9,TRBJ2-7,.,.,TGTGCCAGCAGCTTAGGAGAGTACGAGCAGTACTTC,CASSLGEYEQYF
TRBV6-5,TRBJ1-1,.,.,TGTGCCAGCAGTTCCGAATTGGGGGGAGCTTTCTTT,CASSSELGGAFF
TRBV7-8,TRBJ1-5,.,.,TGTGCCAGCAGCCGCATCAATCCAGGGGGCAATCAGCCCCAGCATTTT,CASSRINPGGNQPQHF
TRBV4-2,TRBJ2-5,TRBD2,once,TGTGCCAGCAGCCAAAACCTGGGACTAGCGGGGGCCCAAGGGGGGGAGACCCAGTACTTC,CASSQNLGLAGAQGGETQYF
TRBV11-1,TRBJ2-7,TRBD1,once,TGTGCCAGCAGCCGGAGGGGACAGGCCTACGAGCAGTACTTC,CASSRRGQAYEQYF
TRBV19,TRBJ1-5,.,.,TGTGCCGACAGCAGCAATCAGCCCCAGCATTTT,CADSSNQPQHF
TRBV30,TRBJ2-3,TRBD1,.,TGTGCCTGGAGTGTGTCAGGGGGCTCAGATACGCAGTATTTT,CAWSVSGGSDTQYF
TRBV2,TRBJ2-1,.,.,TGTGCCAGCAGTGTGCGGGGGCCGACATACAATGAGCAGTTCTTC,CASSVRGPTYNEQFF
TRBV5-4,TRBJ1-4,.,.,TGTGCCAGCAGCTTGTCGGTACAGGGCGATGAAAAACTGTTTTTT,CASSLSVQGDEKLFF
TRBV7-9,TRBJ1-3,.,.,TGTGCCAGCAGCCCCAAGTCCCGAGTCTCTGGAAACACCATATATTTT,CASSPKSRVSGNTIYF
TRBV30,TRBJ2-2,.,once,TGTGCCTGGCAGGGGTCAGGGATGAGGTCCGGGGAGCTGTTTTTT,CAWQGSGMRSGELFF
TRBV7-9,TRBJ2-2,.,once,TGTGCCAGCTCTAGGGGCGGGACGAACACCGGGGAGCTGTTTTTT,CASSRGGTNTGELFF
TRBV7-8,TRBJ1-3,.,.,TGTGCCAGCAGCCTAACAGGGACCGGAAACACCATATATTTT,CASSLTGTGNTIYF
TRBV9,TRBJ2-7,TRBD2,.,TGTGCCAGCAGCGTCTCAGCGGGGGGCGCCTACGAGCAGTACTTC,CASSVSAGGAYEQYF
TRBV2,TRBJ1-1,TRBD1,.,TGTGCCAGCAGTCTACAGGGGGCTTACACTGAAGCTTTCTTT,CASSLQGAYTEAFF
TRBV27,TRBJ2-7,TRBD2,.,TGTGCCAGCAGTTTAGAACTAGCGGTTCGACCCAGCGAGCAGTACTTC,CASSLELAVRPSEQYF
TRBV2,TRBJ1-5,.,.,TGTGCCAGCAGTGAAGAAATGGGCTGGAGGCAGCCCCAGCATTTT,CASSEEMGWRQPQHF
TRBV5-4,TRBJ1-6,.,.,TGTGCCAGCAGCTTGTCTTGGACGCGGGCCAGACCATATAATTCACCCCTCCACTTT,CASSLSWTRARPYNSPLHF
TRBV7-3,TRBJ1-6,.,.,TGTGCCAGCAGCCCAGGGCGGTTGAATTCACCCCTCCACTTT,CASSPGRLNSPLHF
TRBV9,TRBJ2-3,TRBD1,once,TGTGCCAGCAGCGTAGGGGAGGACAGGGGGCTCACAGATACGCAGTATTTT,CASSVGEDRGLTDTQYF
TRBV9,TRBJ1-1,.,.,TGTGCCAGCAGCGTAGCAGCGATGACTGAAGCTTTCTTT,CASSVAAMTEAFF
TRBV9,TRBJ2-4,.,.,TGTGCCAGCAGCACCACAGGGAGAGGCATTCAGTACTTC,CASSTTGRGIQYF